The present T cell receptor (beta chain) was sequenced within a study of CD8+ T cells in alopecia areata. Isolated RNA was reverse transcribed into cDNA used as the sequencing template. Using immunoSEQ multiplex PCR, the repertoire was profiled, and TCRdb retains in-frame clones only, with some absent. The sample includes 150,000 to 200,000 clones, under 80% of them seen just once. Treatment in this sample: oral pan-JAK inhibitor, 5-10 mg twice daily. This CDR3 is built from 14 residues. The V gene end was trimmed by 6 bases and the J gene end by 3 bases; junction bases not matched to a gene: 5. From germline, CDR1 is MGHDK and CDR2 SYGVNS.

This specimen consisted of CD4+ T cells sorted from blood, obtained between weeks 49 and 50, from a patient treated with tofacitinib. The gene calls are TRBV25-1 and TRBJ2-5, with 9 bases lining up with TRBD2. The TCR sequence derives from a human donor with alopecia areata. The CDR3 loop reads CASSPLAGKETQYF. CDR3 sequence (DNA): TGTGCCAGCAGCCCACTAGCGGGTAAAGAGACCCAGTACTTC.